This TCR beta chain stems from a study of T-cell memory formation after mild COVID-19. This clonotype has a handful of counts. TCRdb recomputed calls from the 5' RACE reads with MiXCR, one row per CDR3 protein. Of roughly 130,000 distinct CDR3 sequences listed, about 6.5% are singletons. Sequencing was carried out using PBMCs or a T cell subset sorted from them (not recorded which). This sequence originates from an adult woman who had mild COVID-19 (a few samples of this study predate the infection). Cell type and time point are not known.

The CDR3 DNA is TGCAGTGCTAGATCGGGACTAGGAGTCATCGATGAGCAGTTCTTC. Its translation is CSARSGLGVIDEQFF. The chain combines TRBV20-1 with TRBJ2-1, with 8 bases lining up with TRBD2. CDR1 and CDR2 from the germline V gene are DFQATT and SNEGSKA (reference sequence). V trimming: 2 bases; J trimming: 8 bases; junction bases outside the gene matches: 11. CDR3 length equals 15 residues.